In its sample, the clone carrying this T cell receptor (beta chain) was seen a few times. Bulk TCR libraries used previously described methods and listed TCR primers. TCRdb reprocessed the PCR reads via MiXCR and lists one record per CDR3 protein. This table has hundreds of thousands of distinct CDR3 sequences, 25% appearing once. These data are taken from a study of molecular identifiers for immune sequencing clone quantification. This CDR3 has 15 amino acids. Germline loops: CDR1 LNHDA, CDR2 SQIVND (reference sequence). The ends were cut back, 3 bases at V and 6 bases at J, with 14 bases in the middle.

This sequence originates from a human donor in good health. Some libraries in this study had Jurkat cell RNA spiked in. The chain uses TRBV19 and TRBJ2-2; possibly TRBD2 for D (8 bases). The specimen was naive CD8+ T cells from blood, with Jurkat cell RNA spiked in. The sample's subset: FACS-sorted CD8+CD4-CCR7+CD45RA+ naive T cells. The CDR3 nucleotides read TGTGCCAGTAGTATCGGGACTAGGGGGCCCGGGGAGCTGTTTTTT. Translating gives CASSIGTRGPGELFF.